Listed here are 7 T cell receptor beta chains from one sample, sequenced in a study of blood T cell repertoires in COVID-19. Clones were sequenced by immunoSEQ multiplex PCR, and TCRdb holds only the in-frame ones, with some missing. The sample gives hundreds of thousands of clones, 80% to 90% of which show up once; over 3.5% is in the top ten. Sequencing was done on a sample of PBMCs or T cells enriched from blood (not recorded which). These TCRs come from a man aged 25 to 45 who had recovered from COVID-19.

This rearrangement joins TRBV15 to TRBJ2-4; perhaps TRBD1 as D (5 bases). In germline, CDR1 is LNHNV, CDR2 YYDKDF (reference sequence). This CDR3 is built from 15 residues. Deletions cut 2 bases from V and 0 bases from J, with 8 bases between. CDR3 protein: CATSRQGVAKNIQYF. CDR3 DNA sequence: TGTGCCACCAGCAGACAAGGGGTAGCCAAAAACATTCAGTACTTC.

The gene calls are TRBV7-8 and TRBJ2-7; tentatively, D is TRBD2 (5 bases). Germline CDR1 SGHVS, CDR2 FQNEAQ. The CDR3 covers 13 residues. Trimming stripped 0 bases from V and 3 bases from J, with 6 bases between. The DNA for the CDR3 is TGTGCCAGCAGCTTAGCGGGAGTCTACGAGCAGTACTTC. It is translated as CASSLAGVYEQYF.

The CDR3 coding sequence is TGTGCCAGTAGTTTAAACAGGGGGTACAATGAGCAGTTCTTC. It codes for CASSLNRGYNEQFF. The chain recombines TRBV19 with TRBJ2-1; 8 bases agree with TRBD1. Germline lookup yields CDR1 LNHDA and CDR2 SQIVND (reference sequence). J gave up 4 bases and V 5 bases, and 4 bases lay outside the gene matches. The CDR3 has 14 amino acids.

This clone was seen a few times. This chain connects TRBV7-9 to TRBJ2-1, with 9 bases lining up with TRBD1. V shed 4 bases, J shed 1 base, and the junction held 5 bases outside the gene matches. This CDR3 spans 16 amino acids. In germline, CDR1 is SEHNR, CDR2 FQNEAQ (reference sequence). The CDR3 region is CASSYHDRGSYNEQFF. CDR3 bases: TGTGCCAGCAGCTACCACGACAGGGGGTCCTACAATGAGCAGTTCTTC. Looking up the rest from reference TRBV7-9 and TRBJ2-1 gives the full variable domain: DTGVSQNPRHKITKRGQNVTFRCDPISEHNRLYWYRQTLGQGPEFLTYFQNEAQLEKSRLLSDRFSAERPKGSFSTLEIQRTEQGDSAMYLCASSYHDRGSYNEQFFGPGTRLTVL.

The rearrangement links TRBV6-5 to TRBJ2-7; D ambiguous. This CDR3 is built from 10 residues. Trimming took 7 bases from V and 3 from J, leaving 4 bases between them. From germline, CDR1 is MNHEY and CDR2 SVGAGI. The CDR3 DNA reads TGTGCCAGCAATAACTACGAGCAGTACTTC. Its translation is CASNNYEQYF.

V and J are TRBV7-8 and TRBJ1-5; D gene ambiguous. V was pared by 4 bases and J by 5 bases, with 15 bases between. The CDR3 is made up of 15 amino acids. Per germline, CDR1 SGHVS and CDR2 FQNEAQ. CDR3 sequence (DNA): TGTGCCAGCAGCTCCGGGAGCGGGCAGGATCAGCCCCAGCATTTT. It specifies CASSSGSGQDQPQHF.

The V gene is TRBV5-1, the J gene TRBJ2-1; 8 positions match TRBD2. Germline V lookup: CDR1 SGHRS, CDR2 YFSETQ. Losses at the gene ends were 2 bases for V and 7 bases for J; bases not matched to a gene: 5. This CDR3 is built from 14 residues. The CDR3 loop is CASSLLVAGNEQFF. The CDR3 DNA sequence: TGCGCCAGCAGCTTACTGGTAGCGGGAAATGAGCAGTTCTTC.